This T cell receptor beta chain is drawn from a study of blood T cell repertoires in COVID-19. Study at large: Acute-phase and convalescent COVID-19 samples originated in the United States, Italy and Spain. Nucleic acid was either cDNA or gDNA, and it came from T cells, B-cell-depleted T cells, or PBMCs.

CDR3 length: 14 amino acids. The junction had 7 bases not matched to a gene; V was cut back by 5 bases and J by 5 bases. Germline values: CDR1 GTSNPN, CDR2 SVGIG (reference sequence). TCRdb keeps only in-frame clones here, not all; method: immunoSEQ multiplex PCR. The sample has 200,000 to 250,000 clones; roughly 80% are singletons. Sequencing was performed on peripheral blood. The clonotype was recovered from an elderly woman with acute or convalescent COVID-19. The chain joins TRBV30 to TRBJ2-7; 12 nucleotides match TRBD2. CDR3 sequence reads: CAWDLAGGVHEQYF. CDR3 in DNA: TGTGCCTGGGATCTAGCGGGAGGGGTCCACGAGCAGTACTTC.